The T cell receptor beta chain described here comes from a study of T cell responses to AZD1222 COVID-19 vaccine. Measured with immunoSEQ multiplex PCR; TCRdb has only the in-frame clones, and not every one. The table lists 200,000 to 300,000 clones, 85% to 95% of them singletons. CDR3 length equals 16 residues. V shed 4 bases and J 1 base; nucleotides not matched to a gene: 5. Germline loops: CDR1 SEHNR, CDR2 FQNEAQ (reference sequence). This receptor was obtained from an adult in good health. This specimen consisted of peripheral blood, obtained on day 0 of AZD1222 vaccination. The chain joins TRBV7-9 to TRBJ2-2; 8 bases are shared with TRBD1. CDR3 sequence reads: CASSSGQGWNTGELFF. For the CDR3, the DNA is TGTGCCAGCAGCTCTGGACAGGGTTGGAACACCGGGGAGCTGTTTTTT. Looking up the rest from reference TRBV7-9 and TRBJ2-2 gives the full variable domain: DTGVSQNPRHKITKRGQNVTFRCDPISEHNRLYWYRQTLGQGPEFLTYFQNEAQLEKSRLLSDRFSAERPKGSFSTLEIQRTEQGDSAMYLCASSSGQGWNTGELFFGEGSRLTVL.